This is a list of T cell receptor beta chains from one sample in a study of T cell responses to AZD1222 COVID-19 vaccine. Clones were sequenced by immunoSEQ multiplex PCR, and TCRdb holds only the in-frame ones, with some missing. The data show 90,000 to 130,000 clones, 81% seen once. Specimen: peripheral blood, collected on day 0 of AZD1222 vaccination. All receptors come from an adult in good health. CDR3s include the opening cysteine and the closing phenylalanine or tryptophan. The D gene is left open where the match is weak. Some rows have no size entry. The others give once, few or many, or a class for an expanded clone.

14	NA	once	TRBV19	TRBJ2-7	CASRGGPEFGEQYF	TGTGCCAGTAGAGGAGGACCTGAATTTGGCGAGCAGTACTTC
18	TRBD2	NA	TRBV5-1	TRBJ2-1	CASSSGLAELLTYNEQFF	TGCGCCAGCAGCTCGGGACTAGCGGAACTCCTGACCTACAATGAGCAGTTCTTC
17	TRBD1	NA	TRBV7-9	TRBJ2-1	CASSGPGTGGSYNEQFF	TGTGCCAGCAGCGGACCCGGGACAGGGGGCTCCTACAATGAGCAGTTCTTC
15	TRBD1	NA	TRBV4-1	TRBJ2-5	CASSQAGTGSETQYF	TGCGCCAGCAGCCAAGCCGGGACAGGGAGTGAGACCCAGTACTTC
15	NA	NA	TRBV4-3	TRBJ1-1	CASSQETGMNTEAFF	TGCGCCAGCAGCCAAGAAACAGGGATGAACACTGAAGCTTTCTTT
17	NA	many	TRBV5-1	TRBJ1-2	CASSFRSREGLFYGYTF	TGCGCCAGCAGCTTCAGATCGAGGGAAGGATTGTTCTATGGCTACACCTTC
14	NA	NA	TRBV6-2/TRBV6-3	TRBJ2-5	CASSYSGLRETQYF	TGTGCCAGCAGTTACTCGGGACTGAGAGAGACCCAGTACTTC
15	NA	NA	TRBV6-6	TRBJ2-4	CASSDPGTAKNIQYF	TGTGCCAGCAGTGACCCCGGGACAGCCAAAAACATTCAGTACTTC
15	NA	few	TRBV7-8	TRBJ2-3	CASSPLRLRTDTQYF	TGTGCCAGCAGCCCCCTCCGCCTCCGCACAGATACGCAGTATTTT
14	NA	few	TRBV6-2/TRBV6-3	TRBJ2-5	CASSPVGAGETQYF	TGTGCCAGCAGTCCCGTTGGGGCGGGAGAGACCCAGTACTTC
13	NA	once	TRBV19	TRBJ1-3	CASLGTSGNTIYF	TGTGCCAGCCTCGGGACCTCTGGAAACACCATATATTTT
17	TRBD2	many	TRBV3-1/TRBV3-2	TRBJ2-3	CASSQYPRGTLTDTQYF	TGTGCCAGCAGCCAATATCCGCGGGGGACTCTCACGGATACGCAGTATTTT
14	NA	NA	TRBV7-2	TRBJ1-5	CASSPEYSNQPQHF	TGTGCCAGCAGCCCGGAATATAGCAATCAGCCCCAGCATTTT
14	TRBD1	NA	TRBV28	TRBJ1-6	CASRTTGENSPLHF	TGTGCCAGCAGAACAACAGGGGAGAATTCACCCCTCCACTTT
15	NA	NA	TRBV7-9	TRBJ1-1	CASRPVTGLSTEAFF	TGTGCCAGCAGACCTGTAACAGGGCTGTCCACTGAAGCTTTCTTT
14	TRBD1	NA	TRBV6-5	TRBJ1-5	CASSTDRANQPQHF	TGTGCCAGCAGTACAGACAGGGCTAATCAGCCCCAGCATTTT
17	NA	NA	TRBV27	TRBJ2-2	CASSLKGRGANTGELFF	TGTGCCAGCAGTTTAAAAGGCAGGGGCGCGAACACCGGGGAGCTGTTTTTT